This entry describes one T cell receptor (beta chain). No antigen is known for it. V was clipped by 1 base and J by 4 bases, with 15 bases between them. The germline CDR1 and CDR2 sequences are MNHEY and SVGEGT. The CDR3 consists of 16 residues. The data were obtained in a study of identical twins. MiXCR, run by TCRdb on the 5' RACE reads, gives a single entry per CDR3 protein. In the table there are fewer than 250,000 distinct CDR3 sequences, about 7.5% of which are singletons. Study-wide points: Twins shared beta out-of-frame sequences in excess, but this excess was weaker. It was cross-sectional statistical analysis, not following the same donors, that the conclusions relied on.

This sample also appeared in a second study, on yellow fever vaccine responses in identical twins.

J is TRBJ2-3 and V is TRBV6-2 or TRBV6-3; a weak D match, TRBD2 (6 bases). Sequenced sample: memory (CD45RO+) T cells sorted from blood. The TCR originated in a young woman in good health. This CDR3 is CASSYFGEAFPDTQYF. The CDR3, as DNA: TGTGCCAGCAGTTACTTCGGGGAGGCCTTCCCAGATACGCAGTATTTT.